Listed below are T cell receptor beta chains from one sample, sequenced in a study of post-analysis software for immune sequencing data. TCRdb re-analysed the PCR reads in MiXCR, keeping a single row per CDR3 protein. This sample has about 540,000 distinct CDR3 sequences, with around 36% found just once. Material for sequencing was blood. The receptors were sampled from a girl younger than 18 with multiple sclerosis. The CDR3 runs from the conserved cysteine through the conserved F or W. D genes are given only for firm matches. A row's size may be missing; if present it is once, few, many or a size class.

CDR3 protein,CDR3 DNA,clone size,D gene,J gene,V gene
CASSPDGLEQFF,TGTGCCAGCAGCCCGGACGGACTTGAGCAGTTCTTC,few,.,TRBJ2-1,TRBV7-9
CSVPQGARDAEAFF,TGCAGCGTTCCTCAGGGGGCGCGGGACGCTGAAGCTTTCTTT,few,TRBD1,TRBJ1-1,TRBV29-1
CSADPSANLNTEAFF,TGCAGTGCAGACCCCTCGGCCAATCTGAACACTGAAGCTTTCTTT,.,.,TRBJ1-1,TRBV20-1
CSAGGVSYEQYF,TGCAGTGCCGGCGGTGTCTCCTACGAGCAGTACTTC,.,.,TRBJ2-7,TRBV20-1
CASSSPRSYNEQFF,TGTGCCAGCAGCTCGCCCCGCTCCTACAATGAGCAGTTCTTC,few,.,TRBJ2-1,TRBV7-2
CASGPGQGEETQYF,TGTGCTAGTGGTCCCGGACAGGGGGAAGAGACCCAGTACTTC,many,TRBD1,TRBJ2-5,TRBV12-5
CASSLSVGIGYTF,TGTGCCAGCAGCTTATCCGTCGGGATTGGCTACACCTTC,few,.,TRBJ1-2,TRBV11-2
CASSPLGENEQFF,TGTGCCAGCAGCCCTTTGGGGGAGAATGAGCAGTTCTTC,.,.,TRBJ2-1,TRBV7-3
CASTLTGRLGTQYF,TGCGCCAGCACCTTGACAGGGCGCCTCGGGACCCAGTACTTC,.,TRBD1,TRBJ2-5,TRBV5-1
CASSQDLGEPYGYTF,TGCGCCAGCAGCCAGGATCTGGGGGAGCCCTATGGCTACACCTTC,.,.,TRBJ1-2,TRBV4-1
CATSRQSRELFF,TGTGCCACCAGCAGACAAAGCAGGGAACTGTTTTTT,few,.,TRBJ1-4,TRBV15
CASSVDRVRDTQYF,TGTGCCAGCAGCGTCGACAGGGTCAGAGATACGCAGTATTTT,.,TRBD1,TRBJ2-3,TRBV9
CASSQDVTQYF,TGTGCCAGCAGCCAAGACGTGACCCAGTACTTC,.,.,TRBJ2-5,TRBV3-1
CSATTLYRDRGRNNYGYTF,TGCAGTGCTACCACGCTATACCGGGACAGGGGGCGGAATAACTATGGCTACACCTTC,.,TRBD1,TRBJ1-2,TRBV20-1
CASSVEAGRGRSDYGYTF,TGTGCCAGCAGCGTAGAGGCGGGTCGGGGACGGTCGGACTATGGCTACACCTTC,.,.,TRBJ1-2,TRBV9
CSVEDLGITEAFF,TGCAGCGTTGAAGATCTAGGAATCACTGAAGCTTTCTTT,.,.,TRBJ1-1,TRBV29-1
CASRRAGVDYGYTF,TGTGCCAGCAGGCGGGCGGGGGTCGACTATGGCTACACCTTC,few,.,TRBJ1-2,TRBV6-1
CSAWGESYNEQFF,TGCAGTGCTTGGGGGGAGTCCTACAATGAGCAGTTCTTC,.,.,TRBJ2-1,TRBV20-1
CSAPPPGASGYTF,TGCAGTGCCCCCCCGCCGGGGGCCAGTGGCTACACCTTC,.,.,TRBJ1-2,TRBV20-1
CASSQEGAGRNYGYTF,TGCGCCAGCAGCCAAGAGGGGGCAGGGCGCAACTATGGCTACACCTTC,.,.,TRBJ1-2,TRBV4-1
CASSRQQSYQETQYF,TGTGCCAGCAGTCGCCAACAGTCGTACCAAGAGACCCAGTACTTC,many,.,TRBJ2-5,TRBV6-5
CASGRDSTDTQYF,TGCGCCAGCGGACGGGACTCCACAGATACGCAGTATTTT,.,.,TRBJ2-3,TRBV10-1
CASSQSLRTSGGPGYNEQFF,TGCGCCAGCAGCCAATCTCTAAGGACTAGCGGGGGGCCGGGTTACAATGAGCAGTTCTTC,few,TRBD2,TRBJ2-1,TRBV4-1
CASSLHREWSYGYTF,TGTGCCAGCAGCTTGCACAGGGAATGGAGCTATGGCTACACCTTC,.,.,TRBJ1-2,TRBV5-6
CASSVADGAGDNEQFF,TGTGCCAGCAGCGTAGCTGACGGGGCAGGGGACAATGAGCAGTTCTTC,few,.,TRBJ2-1,TRBV9
CSVGGAGGLVNTEAFF,TGCAGCGTCGGAGGAGCAGGGGGCCTGGTGAACACTGAAGCTTTCTTT,.,TRBD1,TRBJ1-1,TRBV29-1
CASSLGQQDTQYF,TGTGCCAGCAGTTTAGGACAGCAAGATACGCAGTATTTT,few,.,TRBJ2-3,TRBV27
CASSLLCSGGDCEQYF,TGTGCCAGCAGCTTGTTGTGTTCGGGGGGAGACTGCGAGCAGTACTTC,.,TRBD2,TRBJ2-7,TRBV5-5
CATSGLGNQPQHF,TGTGCCACCAGTGGGTTGGGGAATCAGCCCCAGCATTTT,.,.,TRBJ1-5,TRBV24-1
CSATGQGQETQYF,TGCAGTGCTACAGGACAGGGCCAAGAGACCCAGTACTTC,.,TRBD1,TRBJ2-5,TRBV20-1
CASSVTGGNYGYTF,TGTGCCAGCAGTGTGACAGGGGGCAACTATGGCTACACCTTC,many,TRBD1,TRBJ1-2,TRBV7-9
CASSFSTGGDTQYF,TGCGCCAGCAGCTTTTCGACTGGAGGAGATACGCAGTATTTT,few,.,TRBJ2-3,TRBV5-1
CASSQGGQINQPQHF,TGCGCCAGCAGCCAAGGAGGACAGATCAATCAGCCCCAGCATTTT,few,.,TRBJ1-5,TRBV4-1
CAGSFIRGGYTF,TGTGCCGGCAGCTTTATAAGGGGAGGCTACACCTTC,.,.,TRBJ1-2,TRBV5-6
CASSELGVGDTEAFF,TGTGCCAGCAGTGAATTAGGGGTCGGGGACACTGAAGCTTTCTTT,.,.,TRBJ1-1,TRBV6-1
CASSQGPRVQETQYF,TGTGCCAGCAGCCAGGGCCCGAGGGTCCAAGAGACCCAGTACTTC,.,.,TRBJ2-5,TRBV5-5
CASSQGRANEKLFF,TGTGCCAGCAGCCAAGGCCGAGCGAATGAAAAACTGTTTTTT,.,.,TRBJ1-4,TRBV14
CSVDSGTNNEQFF,TGCAGCGTTGACTCAGGGACTAACAATGAGCAGTTCTTC,.,TRBD2,TRBJ2-1,TRBV29-1
CASSQEAIMNTEAFF,TGTGCCAGCAGCCAAGAGGCCATTATGAACACTGAAGCTTTCTTT,few,.,TRBJ1-1,TRBV14
CASSPRDSAYEQYF,TGTGCCAGCAGCCCGCGGGACAGCGCCTACGAGCAGTACTTC,.,.,TRBJ2-7,TRBV7-8
CASSEGTVNTEAFF,TGTGCCAGCAGTGAAGGGACAGTAAACACTGAAGCTTTCTTT,.,.,TRBJ1-1,TRBV6-1
CATSREEDPNTEAFF,TGTGCCACCAGCAGAGAGGAGGACCCGAACACTGAAGCTTTCTTT,.,.,TRBJ1-1,TRBV15
CASSQGARGPADTQYF,TGCGCCAGCAGCCAAGGTGCCAGGGGGCCCGCAGATACGCAGTATTTT,.,TRBD1,TRBJ2-3,TRBV4-1
CASSLTLGGGTDTQYF,TGTGCCAGCAGCCTTACCCTCGGGGGGGGCACAGATACGCAGTATTTT,few,TRBD2,TRBJ2-3,TRBV11-1
CASSFSGDGEQFF,TGCGCCAGCAGCTTTAGTGGTGATGGTGAGCAGTTCTTC,few,.,TRBJ2-1,TRBV5-1
CASSLATYEQYF,TGTGCCAGCAGCTTAGCAACCTACGAGCAGTACTTC,many,.,TRBJ2-7,TRBV7-8
CASSLDGTDNYGYTF,TGTGCCAGCAGCTTAGATGGCACCGATAACTATGGCTACACCTTC,.,.,TRBJ1-2,TRBV13
CASSLNRGRGYEQYF,TGTGCCAGCAGCTTAAACAGGGGGAGAGGTTACGAGCAGTACTTC,few,TRBD1,TRBJ2-7,TRBV5-6
CATSRSLRGNTEAFF,TGTGCCACCAGCAGATCCCTCAGGGGGAACACTGAAGCTTTCTTT,few,.,TRBJ1-1,TRBV15
CAIKDSDQYF,TGTGCCATCAAGGACTCTGATCAGTACTTC,.,.,TRBJ2-5,TRBV10-3
CASSDTGPVGKAEQYF,TGTGCCAGCAGTGACACTGGACCGGTCGGTAAGGCAGAGCAGTACTTC,once,.,TRBJ2-7,TRBV25-1
CASSPMDGHYGYTF,TGTGCCAGCAGTCCAATGGACGGACACTATGGCTACACCTTC,.,.,TRBJ1-2,TRBV6-5